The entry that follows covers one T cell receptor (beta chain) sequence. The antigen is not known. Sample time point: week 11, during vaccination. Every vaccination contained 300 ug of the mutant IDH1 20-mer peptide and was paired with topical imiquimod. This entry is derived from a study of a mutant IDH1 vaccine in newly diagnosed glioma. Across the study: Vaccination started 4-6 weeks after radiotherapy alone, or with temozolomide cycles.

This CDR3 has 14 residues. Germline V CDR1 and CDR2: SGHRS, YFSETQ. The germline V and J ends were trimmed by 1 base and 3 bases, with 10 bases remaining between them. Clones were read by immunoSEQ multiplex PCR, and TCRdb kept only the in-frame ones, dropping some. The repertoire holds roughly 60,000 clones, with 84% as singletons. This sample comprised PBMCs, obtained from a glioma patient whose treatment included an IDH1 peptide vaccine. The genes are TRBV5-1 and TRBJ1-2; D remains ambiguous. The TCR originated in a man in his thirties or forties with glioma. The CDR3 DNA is TGCGCCAGCAGCTTGTTAGGCAGCCACTATGGCTACACCTTC. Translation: CASSLLGSHYGYTF. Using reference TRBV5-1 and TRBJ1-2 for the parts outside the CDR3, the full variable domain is KAGVTQTPRYLIKTRGQQVTLSCSPISGHRSVSWYQQTPGQGLQFLFEYFSETQRNKGNFPGRFSGRQFSNSRSEMNVSTLELGDSALYLCASSLLGSHYGYTFGSGTRLTVV.